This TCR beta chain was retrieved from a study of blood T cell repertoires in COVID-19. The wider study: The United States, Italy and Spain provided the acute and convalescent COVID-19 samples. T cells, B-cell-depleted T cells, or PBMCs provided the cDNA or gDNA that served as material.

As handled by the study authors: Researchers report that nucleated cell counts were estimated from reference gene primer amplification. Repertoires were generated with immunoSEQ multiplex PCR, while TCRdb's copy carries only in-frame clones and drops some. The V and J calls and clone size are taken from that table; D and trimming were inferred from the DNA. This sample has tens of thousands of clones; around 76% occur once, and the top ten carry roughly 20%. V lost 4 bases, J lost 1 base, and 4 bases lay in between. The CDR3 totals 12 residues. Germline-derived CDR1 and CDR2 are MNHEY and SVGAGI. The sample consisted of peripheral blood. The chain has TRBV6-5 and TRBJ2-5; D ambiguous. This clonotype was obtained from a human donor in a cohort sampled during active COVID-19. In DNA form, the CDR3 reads TGTGCCAGCAGTTCGAGCCAAGAGACCCAGTACTTC. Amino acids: CASSSSQETQYF.